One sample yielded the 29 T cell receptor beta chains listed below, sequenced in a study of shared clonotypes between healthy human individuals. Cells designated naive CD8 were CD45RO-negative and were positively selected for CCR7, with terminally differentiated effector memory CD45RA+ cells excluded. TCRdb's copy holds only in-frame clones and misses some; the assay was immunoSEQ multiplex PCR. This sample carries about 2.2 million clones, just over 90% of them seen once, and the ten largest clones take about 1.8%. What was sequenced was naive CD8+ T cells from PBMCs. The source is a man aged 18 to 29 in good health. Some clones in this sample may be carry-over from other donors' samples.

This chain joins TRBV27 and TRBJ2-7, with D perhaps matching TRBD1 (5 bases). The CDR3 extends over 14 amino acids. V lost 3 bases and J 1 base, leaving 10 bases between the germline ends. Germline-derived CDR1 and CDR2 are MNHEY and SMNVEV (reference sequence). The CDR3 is CASSFAGFSYEQYF. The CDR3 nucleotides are TGTGCCAGCAGTTTCGCAGGGTTTTCCTACGAGCAGTACTTC.

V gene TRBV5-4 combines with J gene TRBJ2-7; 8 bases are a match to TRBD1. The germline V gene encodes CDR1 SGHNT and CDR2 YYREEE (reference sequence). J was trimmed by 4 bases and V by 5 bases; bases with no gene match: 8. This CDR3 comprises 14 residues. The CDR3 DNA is TGTGCCAGCAGTTTCGGACAGGGTCTTTACGAGCAGTACTTC. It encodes CASSFGQGLYEQYF.

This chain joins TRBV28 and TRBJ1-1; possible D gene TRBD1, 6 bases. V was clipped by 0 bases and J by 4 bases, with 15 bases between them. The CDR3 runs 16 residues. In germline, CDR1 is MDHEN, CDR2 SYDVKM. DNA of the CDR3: TGTGCCAGCAGTTTATGGAGGGGGGGCCGGAGCACTGAAGCTTTCTTT. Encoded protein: CASSLWRGGRSTEAFF.

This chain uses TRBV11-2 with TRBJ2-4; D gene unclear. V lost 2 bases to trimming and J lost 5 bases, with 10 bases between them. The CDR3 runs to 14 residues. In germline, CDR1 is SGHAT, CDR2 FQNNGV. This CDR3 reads CASSLWGLENIQYF. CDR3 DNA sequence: TGTGCCAGCAGCTTATGGGGTTTGGAAAACATTCAGTACTTC.

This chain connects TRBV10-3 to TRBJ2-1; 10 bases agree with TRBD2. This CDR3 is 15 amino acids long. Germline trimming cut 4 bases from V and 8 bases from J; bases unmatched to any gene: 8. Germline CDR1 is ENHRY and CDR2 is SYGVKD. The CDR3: CAISVSSGRKDEQFF. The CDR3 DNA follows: TGTGCCATCAGTGTATCTAGCGGGAGAAAGGATGAGCAGTTCTTC.

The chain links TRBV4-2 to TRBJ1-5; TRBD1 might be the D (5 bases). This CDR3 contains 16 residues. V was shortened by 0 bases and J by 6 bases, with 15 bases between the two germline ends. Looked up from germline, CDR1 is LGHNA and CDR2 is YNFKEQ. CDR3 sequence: CASSQEWGGSRQPQHF. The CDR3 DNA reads TGTGCCAGCAGCCAAGAGTGGGGCGGTTCGCGTCAGCCCCAGCATTTT.

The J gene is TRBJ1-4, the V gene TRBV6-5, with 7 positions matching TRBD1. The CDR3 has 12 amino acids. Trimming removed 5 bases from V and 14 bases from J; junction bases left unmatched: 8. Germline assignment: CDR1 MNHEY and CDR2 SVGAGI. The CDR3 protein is CASSSDREGLFF. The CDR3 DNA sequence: TGTGCCAGCAGTAGCGACAGGGAGGGCCTGTTTTTT.

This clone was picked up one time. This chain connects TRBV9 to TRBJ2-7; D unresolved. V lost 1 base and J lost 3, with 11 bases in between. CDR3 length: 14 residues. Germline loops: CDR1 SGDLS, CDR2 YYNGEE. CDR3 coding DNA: TGTGCCAGCAGCGTAACGGCGGTCTACTACGAGCAGTACTTC. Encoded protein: CASSVTAVYYEQYF.

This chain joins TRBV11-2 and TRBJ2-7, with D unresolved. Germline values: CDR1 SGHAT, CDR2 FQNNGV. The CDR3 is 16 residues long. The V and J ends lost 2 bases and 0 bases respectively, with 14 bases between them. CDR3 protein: CASSLYSRIGSYEQYF. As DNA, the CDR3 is TGTGCCAGCAGCTTATACTCGCGGATAGGCTCCTACGAGCAGTACTTC.

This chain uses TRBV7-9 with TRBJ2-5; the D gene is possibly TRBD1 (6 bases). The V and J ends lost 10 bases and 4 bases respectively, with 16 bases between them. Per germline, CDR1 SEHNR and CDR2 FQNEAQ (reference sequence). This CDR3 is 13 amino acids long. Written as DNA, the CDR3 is TGTGCCACCGGGACACCAGCAGGAGAGACCCAGTACTTC. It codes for CATGTPAGETQYF. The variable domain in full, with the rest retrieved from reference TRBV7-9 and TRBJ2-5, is DTGVSQNPRHKITKRGQNVTFRCDPISEHNRLYWYRQTLGQGPEFLTYFQNEAQLEKSRLLSDRFSAERPKGSFSTLEIQRTEQGDSAMYLCATGTPAGETQYFGPGTRLLVL.

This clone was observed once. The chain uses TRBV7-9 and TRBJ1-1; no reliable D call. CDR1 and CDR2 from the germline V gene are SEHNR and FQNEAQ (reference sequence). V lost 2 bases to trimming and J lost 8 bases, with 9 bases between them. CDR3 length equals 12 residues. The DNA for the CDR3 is TGTGCCAGCAGCTTATCCTTCCCCGAAGCTTTCTTT. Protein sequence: CASSLSFPEAFF.

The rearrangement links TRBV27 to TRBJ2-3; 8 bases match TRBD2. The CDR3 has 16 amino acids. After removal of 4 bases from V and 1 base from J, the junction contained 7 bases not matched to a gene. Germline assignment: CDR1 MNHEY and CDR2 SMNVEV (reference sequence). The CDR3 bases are TGTGCCAGCAGTTCCCCCGGGCGGGAGGGCACAGATACGCAGTATTTT. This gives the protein CASSSPGREGTDTQYF.

DNA of the CDR3: TGTGCCAGCAGCCATCGGGACAGGACCCCAAACACTGAAGCTTTCTTT. Translating it yields CASSHRDRTPNTEAFF. This sequence joins TRBV7-9 and TRBJ1-1; 8 bases agree with TRBD1. CDR1 is SEHNR, CDR2 FQNEAQ, per germline (reference sequence). There are 16 residues in the CDR3. V lost 5 bases, J lost 2 bases, and 10 bases stayed unmatched. Complete variable domain (other parts from reference TRBV7-9 and TRBJ1-1): DTGVSQNPRHKITKRGQNVTFRCDPISEHNRLYWYRQTLGQGPEFLTYFQNEAQLEKSRLLSDRFSAERPKGSFSTLEIQRTEQGDSAMYLCASSHRDRTPNTEAFFGQGTRLTVV.

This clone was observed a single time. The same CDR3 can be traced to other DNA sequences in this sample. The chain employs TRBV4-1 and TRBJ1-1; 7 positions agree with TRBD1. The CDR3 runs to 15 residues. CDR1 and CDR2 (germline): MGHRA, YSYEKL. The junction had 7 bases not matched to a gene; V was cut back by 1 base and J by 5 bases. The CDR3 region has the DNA TGCGCCAGCAGCCAAGTCCCAGGGGGTGGGACTGAAGCTTTCTTT. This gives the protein CASSQVPGGGTEAFF.

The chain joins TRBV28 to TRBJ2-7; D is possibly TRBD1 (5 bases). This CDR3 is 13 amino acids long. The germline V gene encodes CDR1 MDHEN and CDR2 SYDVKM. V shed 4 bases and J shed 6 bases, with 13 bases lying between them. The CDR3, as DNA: TGTGCCAGCAGTTATATATCAGGGCTCGAGCAGTACTTC. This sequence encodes CASSYISGLEQYF.

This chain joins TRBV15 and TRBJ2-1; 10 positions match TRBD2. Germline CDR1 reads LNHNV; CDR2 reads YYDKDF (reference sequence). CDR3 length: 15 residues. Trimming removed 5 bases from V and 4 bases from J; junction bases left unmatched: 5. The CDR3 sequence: CATSYEREGYNEQFF. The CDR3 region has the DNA TGTGCCACCAGCTACGAGCGGGAGGGATACAATGAGCAGTTCTTC.

CDR3 nucleotides: TGCGCCAGCAGCCAAGAAGGGACAGGGGGCGGCTATGGCTACACCTTC. Its protein is CASSQEGTGGGYGYTF. The rearrangement uses TRBV5-1 and TRBJ1-2; 12 bases align to TRBD1. V lost 4 bases and J lost 4; bases outside the gene matches: 8. The CDR3 runs 16 residues. Germline CDR1 is SGHRS and CDR2 is YFSETQ.

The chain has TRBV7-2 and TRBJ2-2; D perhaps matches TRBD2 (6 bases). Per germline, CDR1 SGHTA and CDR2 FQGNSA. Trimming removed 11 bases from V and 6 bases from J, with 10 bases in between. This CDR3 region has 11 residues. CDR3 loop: CAPWGAGELFF. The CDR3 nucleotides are TGTGCCCCCTGGGGGGCCGGGGAGCTGTTTTTT.

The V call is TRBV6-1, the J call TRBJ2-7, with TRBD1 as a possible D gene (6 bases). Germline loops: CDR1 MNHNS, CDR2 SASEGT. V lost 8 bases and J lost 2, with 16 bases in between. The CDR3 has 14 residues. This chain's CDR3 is CASRLSDSTYEQYF. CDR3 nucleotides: TGTGCCAGCCGCCTCTCGGACAGCACCTACGAGCAGTACTTC.

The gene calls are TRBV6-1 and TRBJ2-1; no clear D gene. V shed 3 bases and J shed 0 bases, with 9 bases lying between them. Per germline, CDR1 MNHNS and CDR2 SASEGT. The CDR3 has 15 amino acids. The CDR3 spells CASSEWTVSYNEQFF. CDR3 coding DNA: TGTGCCAGCAGTGAGTGGACGGTCTCCTACAATGAGCAGTTCTTC.

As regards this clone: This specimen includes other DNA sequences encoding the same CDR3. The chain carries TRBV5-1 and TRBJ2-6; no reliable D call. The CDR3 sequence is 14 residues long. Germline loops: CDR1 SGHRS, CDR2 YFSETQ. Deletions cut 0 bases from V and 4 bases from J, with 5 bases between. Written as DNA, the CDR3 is TGCGCCAGCAGCTTGGATTCGGGGGCCAACGTCCTGACTTTC. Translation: CASSLDSGANVLTF.

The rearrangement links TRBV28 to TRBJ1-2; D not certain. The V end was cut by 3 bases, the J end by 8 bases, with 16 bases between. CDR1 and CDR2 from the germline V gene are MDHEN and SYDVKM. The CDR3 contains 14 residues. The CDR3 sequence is CASSFVNPYEGYTF. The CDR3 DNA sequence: TGTGCCAGCAGTTTCGTAAACCCGTACGAAGGCTACACCTTC.

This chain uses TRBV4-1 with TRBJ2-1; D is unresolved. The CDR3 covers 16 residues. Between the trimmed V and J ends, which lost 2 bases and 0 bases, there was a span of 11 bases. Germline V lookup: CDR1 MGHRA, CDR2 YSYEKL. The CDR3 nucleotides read TGCGCCAGCAGCCAACTCTATCCAGACTCCTACAATGAGCAGTTCTTC. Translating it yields CASSQLYPDSYNEQFF.

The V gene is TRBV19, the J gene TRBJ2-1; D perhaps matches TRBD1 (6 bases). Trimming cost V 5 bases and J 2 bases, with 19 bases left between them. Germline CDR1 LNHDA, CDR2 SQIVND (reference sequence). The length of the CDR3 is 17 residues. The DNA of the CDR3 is TGTGCCAGTAGTTCCATCCAGGTAGGACAGACCTACAATGAGCAGTTCTTC. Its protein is CASSSIQVGQTYNEQFF.

The DNA for the CDR3 is TGTGCCGGGTTCACAGATACGCAGTATTTT. It is translated as CAGFTDTQYF. V is TRBV21-1 and J is TRBJ2-3. TRBV21-1 represents a pseudogene. There are 10 residues in the CDR3.

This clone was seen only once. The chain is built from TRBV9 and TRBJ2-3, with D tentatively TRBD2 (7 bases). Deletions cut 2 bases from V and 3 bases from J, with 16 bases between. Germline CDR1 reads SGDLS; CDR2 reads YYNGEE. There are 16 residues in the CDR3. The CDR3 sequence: CASSVVGGAKTDTQYF. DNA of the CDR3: TGTGCCAGCAGCGTTGTTGGGGGGGCTAAGACAGATACGCAGTATTTT. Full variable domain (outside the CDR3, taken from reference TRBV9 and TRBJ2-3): DSGVTQTPKHLITATGQRVTLRCSPRSGDLSVYWYQQSLDQGLQFLIQYYNGEERAKGNILERFSAQQFPDLHSELNLSSLELGDSALYFCASSVVGGAKTDTQYFGPGTRLTVL.

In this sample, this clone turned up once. CDR3 DNA sequence: TGTGCCAGCAGCCAAGACAGCACTGAAGCTTTCTTT. As protein: CASSQDSTEAFF. The V and J genes are TRBV5-6 and TRBJ1-1, with D maybe TRBD1 (5 bases). Germline-derived CDR1 and CDR2 are SGHDT and YYEEEE. The CDR3 is 12 amino acids. Trimming left V 4 bases short and J 4 bases short, with 8 bases between.

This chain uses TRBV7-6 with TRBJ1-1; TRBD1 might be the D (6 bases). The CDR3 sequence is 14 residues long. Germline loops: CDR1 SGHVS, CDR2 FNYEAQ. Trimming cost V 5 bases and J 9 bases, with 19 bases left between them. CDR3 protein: CASSPSTTGDKAFF. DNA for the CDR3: TGTGCCAGCAGCCCCAGCACGACAGGAGACAAAGCTTTCTTT.

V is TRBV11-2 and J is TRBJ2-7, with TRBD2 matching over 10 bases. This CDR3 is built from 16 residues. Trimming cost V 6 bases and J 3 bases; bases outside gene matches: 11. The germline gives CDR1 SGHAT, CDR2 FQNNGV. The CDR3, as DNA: TGTGCCAGCAGATCAGGACTAGCGGAAGAATACTACGAGCAGTACTTC. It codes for CASRSGLAEEYYEQYF.